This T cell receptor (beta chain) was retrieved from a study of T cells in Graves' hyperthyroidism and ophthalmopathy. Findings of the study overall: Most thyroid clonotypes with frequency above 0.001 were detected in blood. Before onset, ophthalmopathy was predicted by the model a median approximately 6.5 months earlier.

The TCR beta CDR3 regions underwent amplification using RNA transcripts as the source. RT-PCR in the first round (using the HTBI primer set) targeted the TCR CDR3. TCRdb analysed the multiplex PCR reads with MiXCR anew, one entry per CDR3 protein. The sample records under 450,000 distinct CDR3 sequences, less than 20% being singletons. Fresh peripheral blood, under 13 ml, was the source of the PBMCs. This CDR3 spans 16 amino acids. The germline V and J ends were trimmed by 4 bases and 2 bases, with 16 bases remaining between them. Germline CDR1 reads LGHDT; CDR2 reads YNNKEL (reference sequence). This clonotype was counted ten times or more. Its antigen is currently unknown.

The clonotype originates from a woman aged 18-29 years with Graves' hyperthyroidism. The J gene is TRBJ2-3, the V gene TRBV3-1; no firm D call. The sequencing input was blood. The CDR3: CASSPSGPDDTDTQYF. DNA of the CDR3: TGTGCCAGCAGCCCCTCCGGGCCAGACGACACAGATACGCAGTATTTT.